These T cell receptor beta chains were read from a single sample in a study of TIL therapy for anti-PD-1-resistant metastatic lung cancer. Assay used: immunoSEQ multiplex PCR; TCRdb lists only in-frame clones, some missing. The data hold about 36,000 clones, with roughly 70% observed a single time. This sample comprised blood, obtained at baseline. These receptors all come from a person between 30 and 80 years old with non-small cell lung cancer. Both conserved end residues are part of each CDR3. Fields, in order: CDR3 protein, CDR3 DNA, J gene, V gene, clone size, D gene. The D gene is left open where the match is weak. Not all rows give a size; the values are once, few, many and, for expanded clones, a class.

CDR3: CAIKAATNEKLFF
DNA: TGTGCCATCAAAGCGGCAACTAATGAAAAACTGTTTTTT
J: TRBJ1-4
V: TRBV10-3
size: .
D: .

CDR3: CASSLTTSSPTGELFF
DNA: TGTGCCAGCAGCTTAACGACTTCTTCCCCCACCGGGGAGCTGTTTTTT
J: TRBJ2-2
V: TRBV7-3
size: .
D: .

CDR3: CSARGGVEQFF
DNA: TGCAGTGCTAGAGGGGGGGTTGAGCAGTTCTTC
J: TRBJ2-1
V: TRBV20-1
size: .
D: .

CDR3: CASSVEGGAATQYF
DNA: TGTGCCAGCAGCGTAGAGGGAGGGGCGGCGACCCAGTACTTC
J: TRBJ2-5
V: TRBV9
size: .
D: TRBD2

CDR3: CSVGSGAADF
DNA: .
J: TRBJ2-5
V: TRBV29-1
size: .
D: .

CDR3: CASSVQARSRGYTF
DNA: TGTGCCAGCAGTGTACAGGCTCGGAGTCGAGGCTACACCTTC
J: TRBJ1-2
V: TRBV28
size: .
D: .

CDR3: CASSAAQASLGANVLTF
DNA: TGTGCCAGCAGCGCGGCTCAGGCGTCCCTTGGGGCCAACGTCCTGACTTTC
J: TRBJ2-6
V: TRBV5-4
size: .
D: .

CDR3: CASSLSLWPDRTKNYNEQFF
DNA: TGTGCCAGCAGCTTATCGTTGTGGCCGGACAGGACCAAAAACTACAATGAGCAGTTCTTC
J: TRBJ2-1
V: TRBV7-8
size: .
D: TRBD1

CDR3: CASSLRLGSGNTIYF
DNA: TGCGCCAGCAGCCTACGGTTGGGATCCGGAAACACCATATATTTT
J: TRBJ1-3
V: TRBV4-3
size: .
D: .

CDR3: CASRSDRGRYTEAFF
DNA: TGTGCCAGCAGGTCCGACAGGGGGCGGTACACTGAAGCTTTCTTT
J: TRBJ1-1
V: TRBV6-5
size: few
D: TRBD1

CDR3: CASSFQGARDYGYTF
DNA: TGTGCCAGCAGCTTTCAGGGGGCCCGCGACTATGGCTACACCTTC
J: TRBJ1-2
V: TRBV5-5
size: .
D: TRBD1

CDR3: CASSQDRSGLNTEAFF
DNA: TGCGCCAGCAGCCAAGATAGGAGCGGGTTGAACACTGAAGCTTTCTTT
J: TRBJ1-1
V: TRBV4-3
size: .
D: .

CDR3: CASSTDGNSPLHF
DNA: TGTGCCAGCAGCACGGACGGGAATTCACCCCTCCACTTT
J: TRBJ1-6
V: TRBV7-9
size: few
D: .

CDR3: CASSLAHRASYNEQFF
DNA: TGCGCCAGCAGCTTGGCCCACAGGGCCTCCTACAATGAGCAGTTCTTC
J: TRBJ2-1
V: TRBV5-1
size: .
D: .

CDR3: CASSQDLVTPTYEQYF
DNA: TGTGCCAGCAGCCAAGATCTTGTGACTCCCACCTACGAGCAGTACTTC
J: TRBJ2-7
V: TRBV4-2
size: .
D: .

CDR3: CASSVPRQGANTGELFF
DNA: TGTGCCAGCAGCGTACCACGACAGGGGGCGAACACCGGGGAGCTGTTTTTT
J: TRBJ2-2
V: TRBV9
size: .
D: TRBD1

CDR3: CASSYRDNYEQYF
DNA: TGTGCCAGCAGCTACCGGGACAACTACGAGCAGTACTTC
J: TRBJ2-7
V: TRBV6-6
size: .
D: .

CDR3: CASRPGPPKANYGYTF
DNA: TGTGCCAGCAGGCCGGGGCCGCCGAAAGCTAACTATGGCTACACCTTC
J: TRBJ1-2
V: TRBV2
size: .
D: .